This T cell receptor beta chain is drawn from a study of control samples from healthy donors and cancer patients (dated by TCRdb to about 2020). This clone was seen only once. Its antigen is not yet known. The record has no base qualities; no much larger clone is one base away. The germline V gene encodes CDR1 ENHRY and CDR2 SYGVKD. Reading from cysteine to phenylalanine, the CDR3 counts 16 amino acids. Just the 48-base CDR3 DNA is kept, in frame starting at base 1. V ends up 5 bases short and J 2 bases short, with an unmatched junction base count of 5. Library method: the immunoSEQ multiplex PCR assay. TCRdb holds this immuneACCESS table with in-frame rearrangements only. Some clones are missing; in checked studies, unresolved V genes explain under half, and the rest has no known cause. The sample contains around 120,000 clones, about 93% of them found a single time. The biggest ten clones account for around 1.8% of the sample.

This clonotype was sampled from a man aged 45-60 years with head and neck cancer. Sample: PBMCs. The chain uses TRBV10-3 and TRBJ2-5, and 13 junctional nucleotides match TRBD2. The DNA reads TGTGCCATCAGTTATCCGACTAGCGGGGGGCAAGAGACCCAGTACTTC. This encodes CAISYPTSGGQETQYF.